These T cell receptor beta chains were read from a single sample in a study of Tregs in tolerant kidney transplant recipients. The protocol was immunoSEQ multiplex PCR, while the TCRdb copy is restricted to in-frame clones and leaves out a portion. The top ten hold less than 0.75% of the sample, which has tens of thousands of clones, about 90% seen once. Sequencing was carried out using Tregs from blood. These receptors originate from a human donor in good health. The CDR3 runs from the conserved cysteine through the conserved F or W. The D gene is left open where the match is weak. Where a row states a size, it is once, few, many or the class of an expanded clone; other rows omit it.

J gene: TRBJ2-3
V gene: TRBV5-1
clone size: NA
D gene: TRBD1
CDR3 DNA: TGCGCCAGCAGCTTGGCCGAAACAGGGGGCGCTAGCACAGATACGCAGTATTTT
CDR3 protein: CASSLAETGGASTDTQYF

J gene: TRBJ1-1
V gene: TRBV7-9
clone size: NA
D gene: NA
CDR3 DNA: TGTGCCAGCAGCTTACTGCTGCTGGGGTCCACTGAAGCTTTCTTT
CDR3 protein: CASSLLLLGSTEAFF

J gene: TRBJ1-4
V gene: TRBV9
clone size: NA
D gene: NA
CDR3 DNA: TGTGCCAGCAGCGTCCTCGACAGTCGTGAAAAACTGTTTTTT
CDR3 protein: CASSVLDSREKLFF

J gene: TRBJ1-5
V gene: TRBV13
clone size: once
D gene: NA
CDR3 DNA: TGTGCCAGCAGCCCCCGTCGGGGAATCAATCAGCCCCAGCATTTT
CDR3 protein: CASSPRRGINQPQHF

J gene: TRBJ1-3
V gene: TRBV5-1
clone size: NA
D gene: NA
CDR3 DNA: TGCGCCAGCAGCTTGGGGGCCCGGGGAAACACCATATATTTT
CDR3 protein: CASSLGARGNTIYF

J gene: TRBJ2-7
V gene: TRBV7-9
clone size: NA
D gene: TRBD2
CDR3 DNA: TGTGCCAGCAGCCTAGGACTAGCGAACTCCTACGAGCAGTACTTC
CDR3 protein: CASSLGLANSYEQYF

J gene: TRBJ1-1
V gene: TRBV9
clone size: NA
D gene: NA
CDR3 DNA: TGTGCCAGCAGCCCCCGGGGGGGGATGGCTGAAGCTTTCTTT
CDR3 protein: CASSPRGGMAEAFF

J gene: TRBJ2-7
V gene: TRBV9
clone size: NA
D gene: NA
CDR3 DNA: TGTGCCAGCAGCGGGGGTCCCCGGGCATATTACGAGCAGTACTTC
CDR3 protein: CASSGGPRAYYEQYF

J gene: TRBJ2-5
V gene: TRBV4-2
clone size: few
D gene: TRBD1
CDR3 DNA: TGTGCCAGCAGCCAAGATCGACGGAGACAGGGGGCCCGTTTTCAAGAGACCCAGTACTTC
CDR3 protein: CASSQDRRRQGARFQETQYF

J gene: TRBJ2-3
V gene: TRBV2
clone size: NA
D gene: TRBD2
CDR3 DNA: TGTGCCAGCAGCCAATGGGGGGGGACTCCCGATACGCAGTATTTT
CDR3 protein: CASSQWGGTPDTQYF

J gene: TRBJ2-5
V gene: TRBV7-3
clone size: once
D gene: TRBD2
CDR3 DNA: TGTGCCAGCAGCTCACTAGCGGAAGAGACCCAGTACTTC
CDR3 protein: CASSSLAEETQYF

J gene: TRBJ1-2
V gene: TRBV9
clone size: NA
D gene: TRBD1
CDR3 DNA: TGTGCCAGCAGCCGGGAGACAGGGGTTCGTGGCTACACCTTC
CDR3 protein: CASSRETGVRGYTF

J gene: TRBJ2-2
V gene: TRBV19
clone size: NA
D gene: NA
CDR3 DNA: TGTGCCAGTAGTATCCAGATAGACACCGGGGAGCTGTTTTTT
CDR3 protein: CASSIQIDTGELFF

J gene: TRBJ1-3
V gene: TRBV5-1
clone size: NA
D gene: NA
CDR3 DNA: TGCGCCAGCAGCTTGGGGGCGGATCCCACCATATATTTT
CDR3 protein: CASSLGADPTIYF

J gene: TRBJ2-3
V gene: TRBV5-1
clone size: few
D gene: NA
CDR3 DNA: TGCGCCAGCAGCTTGGCCGATACGCAGTATTTT
CDR3 protein: CASSLADTQYF

J gene: TRBJ2-7
V gene: TRBV7-2
clone size: NA
D gene: TRBD2
CDR3 DNA: TGTGCCAGCAGCCACACTAGCGGGTCGAAAAGGCAGTACTTC
CDR3 protein: CASSHTSGSKRQYF

J gene: TRBJ1-2
V gene: TRBV5-6
clone size: NA
D gene: NA
CDR3 DNA: TGTGCCAGCAGCTCCTTCGGAAGAGAAAACTATGGCTACACCTTC
CDR3 protein: CASSSFGRENYGYTF

J gene: TRBJ2-3
V gene: TRBV6-5
clone size: NA
D gene: NA
CDR3 DNA: TGTGCCAGCTCGCGGGCAGGACCCACAGATACGCAGTATTTT
CDR3 protein: CASSRAGPTDTQYF

J gene: TRBJ2-5
V gene: TRBV5-4
clone size: NA
D gene: NA
CDR3 DNA: TGTGCCAGCAGCTTGGTGGGGGCAGAGACCCAGTACTTC
CDR3 protein: CASSLVGAETQYF

J gene: TRBJ2-1
V gene: TRBV14
clone size: NA
D gene: NA
CDR3 DNA: TGTGCCAGCAGCCAGGGTCCTCGCGATGAGCAGTTCTTC
CDR3 protein: CASSQGPRDEQFF

J gene: TRBJ2-1
V gene: TRBV6-5
clone size: NA
D gene: TRBD1
CDR3 DNA: TGTGCCAGCAGTTACTCACAGGGGGCGGTTGAGCAGTTCTTC
CDR3 protein: CASSYSQGAVEQFF

J gene: TRBJ1-2
V gene: TRBV5-1
clone size: NA
D gene: NA
CDR3 DNA: TGCGCCAGCAGCTGGGGCCAGGGAGGGATACGTGGCTACACCTTC
CDR3 protein: CASSWGQGGIRGYTF

J gene: TRBJ2-3
V gene: TRBV4-2
clone size: NA
D gene: NA
CDR3 DNA: TGTGCCAGCAGCCACGCCCGGGGGGCCCCCACAGATACGCAGTATTTT
CDR3 protein: CASSHARGAPTDTQYF

J gene: TRBJ1-2
V gene: TRBV28
clone size: NA
D gene: TRBD1
CDR3 DNA: TGTGCCAGCAGACCGGGACAGGGGAGCTATGGCTACACCTTC
CDR3 protein: CASRPGQGSYGYTF

J gene: TRBJ2-7
V gene: TRBV2
clone size: NA
D gene: NA
CDR3 DNA: TGTGCCAGCAGGCCGGGCCTCTACGAGCAGTACTTC
CDR3 protein: CASRPGLYEQYF

J gene: TRBJ2-5
V gene: TRBV5-4
clone size: NA
D gene: NA
CDR3 DNA: TGTGCCAGCAGCTTGGCCTTGGACCAAGAGACCCAGTACTTC
CDR3 protein: CASSLALDQETQYF

J gene: TRBJ1-2
V gene: TRBV5-1
clone size: once
D gene: NA
CDR3 DNA: TGCGCCAGCAGCTTGGGCCCGTACTATGGCTACACCTTC
CDR3 protein: CASSLGPYYGYTF

J gene: TRBJ2-4
V gene: TRBV5-8
clone size: NA
D gene: NA
CDR3 DNA: TGTGCCAGCAGCTTGGTGGGAGAGGAAGCCAAAAACATTCAGTACTTC
CDR3 protein: CASSLVGEEAKNIQYF

J gene: TRBJ2-7
V gene: TRBV11-2
clone size: NA
D gene: TRBD2
CDR3 DNA: TGTGCCAGCAGCCTACTGGGACTACTCTCCTACGAGCAGTACTTC
CDR3 protein: CASSLLGLLSYEQYF

J gene: TRBJ2-3
V gene: TRBV12-5
clone size: NA
D gene: NA
CDR3 DNA: TGTGCTAGTGGTTTTCTCCAAACAGATACGCAGTATTTT
CDR3 protein: CASGFLQTDTQYF

J gene: TRBJ2-7
V gene: TRBV30
clone size: NA
D gene: TRBD1
CDR3 DNA: TGTGCCTGGAGTCCCGGGACAGGGTCCTACGAGCAGTACTTC
CDR3 protein: CAWSPGTGSYEQYF

J gene: TRBJ1-1
V gene: TRBV9
clone size: once
D gene: NA
CDR3 DNA: TGTGCCAGCAGCCCTCGGTCCCCAGGGATGGACACTGAAGCTTTCTTT
CDR3 protein: CASSPRSPGMDTEAFF

J gene: TRBJ2-3
V gene: TRBV5-4
clone size: NA
D gene: TRBD2
CDR3 DNA: TGTGCCAGCAGCTTGGGACTAGCGGCCACAGATACGCAGTATTTT
CDR3 protein: CASSLGLAATDTQYF

J gene: TRBJ1-5
V gene: TRBV5-5
clone size: NA
D gene: TRBD1
CDR3 DNA: TGTGCCAGCAGCTTGTCGGGAGGGGGCGAGCCGTATAGCAATCAGCCCCAGCATTTT
CDR3 protein: CASSLSGGGEPYSNQPQHF

J gene: TRBJ2-6
V gene: TRBV6-5
clone size: few
D gene: NA
CDR3 DNA: TGTGCCAGCAGTTACAGCCCAGGGACTGGGGCCAACGTCCTGACTTTC
CDR3 protein: CASSYSPGTGANVLTF

J gene: TRBJ2-2
V gene: TRBV19
clone size: NA
D gene: NA
CDR3 DNA: TGTGCCAGTAGTAGGGGGGTCTTGTCGGAGCTGTTTTTT
CDR3 protein: CASSRGVLSELFF

J gene: TRBJ2-6
V gene: TRBV5-4
clone size: few
D gene: NA
CDR3 DNA: TGTGCCAGCAGCTTGGGCAGGGCAGGGGCCAACGTCCTGACTTTC
CDR3 protein: CASSLGRAGANVLTF

J gene: TRBJ1-3
V gene: TRBV9
clone size: NA
D gene: NA
CDR3 DNA: TGTGCCAGCAGCGTAGGTTCCATTATCTCTGGAAACACCATATATTTT
CDR3 protein: CASSVGSIISGNTIYF

J gene: TRBJ2-1
V gene: TRBV6-1
clone size: NA
D gene: NA
CDR3 DNA: TGTGCCAGCAGTGAAGGACGGTTGTACGAGAATGAGCAGTTCTTC
CDR3 protein: CASSEGRLYENEQFF

J gene: TRBJ2-5
V gene: TRBV6-5
clone size: few
D gene: NA
CDR3 DNA: TGTGCCAGCAGGCCCCCGGGGCACCAAGAGACCCAGTACTTC
CDR3 protein: CASRPPGHQETQYF

J gene: TRBJ2-2
V gene: TRBV7-6
clone size: NA
D gene: NA
CDR3 DNA: TGTGCCAGCAGTCGCCGGGACACTAACACCGGGGAGCTGTTTTTT
CDR3 protein: CASSRRDTNTGELFF

J gene: TRBJ2-7
V gene: TRBV5-1
clone size: NA
D gene: NA
CDR3 DNA: TGCGCCAGCAGCATTACAGGGCTGTACGAGCAGTACTTC
CDR3 protein: CASSITGLYEQYF